This T cell receptor (beta chain) was sequenced for a study of T cells in Graves' hyperthyroidism and ophthalmopathy. The CDR3 regions of TCR beta were amplified from RNA transcripts. During a first-round RT-PCR of the TCR CDR3, the HTBI primer set was used. MiXCR, run by TCRdb on the multiplex PCR reads, gives a single entry per CDR3 protein. The table has a few hundred thousand distinct CDR3 sequences, 20% seen once. The CDR3 totals 12 residues. Germline CDR1 is MDHEN and CDR2 is SYDVKM. Orbital computed tomography and thyroid ultrasound, together with serum TRAb and thyroxine and clinical symptoms, were used for diagnoses. This clonotype has a count of ten or more. Mismatch with germline at one junction end may stem from a read error.

The clonotype comes from a man aged 18 to 29 with Graves' hyperthyroidism. The sequencing sample was made of blood. V gene TRBV28 combines with J gene TRBJ1-2, with no clear D. The CDR3 protein is CASSAGNFGYTF. Here the CDR3 DNA reads TGTGCCAGCAGCGCAGGAAACTTTGGCTACACCTTC.